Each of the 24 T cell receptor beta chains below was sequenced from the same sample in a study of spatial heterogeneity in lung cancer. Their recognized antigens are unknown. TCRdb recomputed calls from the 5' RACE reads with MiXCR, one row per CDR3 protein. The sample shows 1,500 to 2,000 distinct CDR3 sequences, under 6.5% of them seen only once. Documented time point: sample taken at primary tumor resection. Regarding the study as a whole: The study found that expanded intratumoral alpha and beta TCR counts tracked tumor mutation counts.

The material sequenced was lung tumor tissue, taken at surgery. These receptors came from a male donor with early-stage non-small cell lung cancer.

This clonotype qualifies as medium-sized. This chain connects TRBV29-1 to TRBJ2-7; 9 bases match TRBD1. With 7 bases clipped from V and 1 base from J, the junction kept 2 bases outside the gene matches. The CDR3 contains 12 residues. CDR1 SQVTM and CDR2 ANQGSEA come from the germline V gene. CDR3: CSAQGASYEQYF. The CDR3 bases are TGCAGCGCACAGGGGGCGTCCTACGAGCAGTACTTC.

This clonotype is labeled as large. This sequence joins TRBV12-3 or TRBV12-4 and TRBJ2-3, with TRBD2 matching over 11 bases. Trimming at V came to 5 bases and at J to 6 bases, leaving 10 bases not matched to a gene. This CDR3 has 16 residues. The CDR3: CASSPNLAGGADTQYF. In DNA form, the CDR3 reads TGTGCCAGCAGTCCGAACCTAGCGGGAGGCGCGGATACGCAGTATTTT.

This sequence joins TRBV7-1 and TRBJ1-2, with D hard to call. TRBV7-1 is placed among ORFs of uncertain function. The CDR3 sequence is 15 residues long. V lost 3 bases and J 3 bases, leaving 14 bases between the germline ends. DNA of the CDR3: TGTGCCAGCAGCTCGGAGGTTTGGGCGGACTATGGCTACACCTTC. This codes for CASSSEVWADYGYTF.

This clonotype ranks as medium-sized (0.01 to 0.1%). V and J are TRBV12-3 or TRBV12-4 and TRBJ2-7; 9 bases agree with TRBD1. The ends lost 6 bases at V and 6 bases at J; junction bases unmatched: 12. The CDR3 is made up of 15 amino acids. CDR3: CASREQGAPSLEQYF. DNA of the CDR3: TGTGCCAGCAGGGAACAGGGGGCGCCTTCTCTCGAGCAGTACTTC.

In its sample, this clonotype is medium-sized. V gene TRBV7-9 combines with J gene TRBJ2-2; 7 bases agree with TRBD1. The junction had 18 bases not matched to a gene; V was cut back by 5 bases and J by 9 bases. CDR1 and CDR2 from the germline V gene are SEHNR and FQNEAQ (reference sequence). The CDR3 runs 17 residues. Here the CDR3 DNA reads TGTGCCAGCAGCCCACAACCCGGGACAGCCCCATCCCGGGAGCTGTTTTTT. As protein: CASSPQPGTAPSRELFF.

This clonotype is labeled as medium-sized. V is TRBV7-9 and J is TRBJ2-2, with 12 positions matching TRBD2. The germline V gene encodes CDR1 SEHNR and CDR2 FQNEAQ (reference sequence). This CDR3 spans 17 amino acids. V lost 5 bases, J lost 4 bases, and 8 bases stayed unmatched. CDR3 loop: CASSRQLAGGITGELFF. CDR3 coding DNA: TGTGCCAGCAGCAGGCAACTAGCGGGAGGAATCACCGGGGAGCTGTTTTTT.

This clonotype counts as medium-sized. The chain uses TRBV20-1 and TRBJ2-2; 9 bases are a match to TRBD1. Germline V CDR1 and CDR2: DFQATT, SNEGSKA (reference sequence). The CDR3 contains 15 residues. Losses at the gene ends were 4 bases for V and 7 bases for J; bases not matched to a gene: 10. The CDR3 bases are TGCAGTGCTACCCTTTGGGGACAGGGAAGCGGGGAGCTGTTTTTT. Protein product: CSATLWGQGSGELFF.

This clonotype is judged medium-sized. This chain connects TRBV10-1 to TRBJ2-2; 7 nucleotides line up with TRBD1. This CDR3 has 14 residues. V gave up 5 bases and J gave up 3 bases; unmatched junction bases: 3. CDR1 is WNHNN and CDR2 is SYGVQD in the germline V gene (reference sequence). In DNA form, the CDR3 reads TGCGCCAGCAGTTCGGGACAGCACACCGGGGAGCTGTTTTTT. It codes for CASSSGQHTGELFF.

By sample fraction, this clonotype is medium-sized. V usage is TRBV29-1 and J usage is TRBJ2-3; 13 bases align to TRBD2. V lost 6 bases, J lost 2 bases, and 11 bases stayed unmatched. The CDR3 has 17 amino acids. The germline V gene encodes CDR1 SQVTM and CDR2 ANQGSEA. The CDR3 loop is CSVEDRGLAGDTDTQYF. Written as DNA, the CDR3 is TGCAGCGTGGAGGACAGAGGACTAGCGGGAGACACAGATACGCAGTATTTT.

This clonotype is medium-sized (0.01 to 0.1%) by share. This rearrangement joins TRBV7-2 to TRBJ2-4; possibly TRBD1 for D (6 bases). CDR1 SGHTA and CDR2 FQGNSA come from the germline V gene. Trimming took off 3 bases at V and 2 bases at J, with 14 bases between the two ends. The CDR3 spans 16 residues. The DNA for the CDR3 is TGTGCCAGCAGCTTGAACCCAGGGGCTACCAAAAACATTCAGTACTTC. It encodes CASSLNPGATKNIQYF.

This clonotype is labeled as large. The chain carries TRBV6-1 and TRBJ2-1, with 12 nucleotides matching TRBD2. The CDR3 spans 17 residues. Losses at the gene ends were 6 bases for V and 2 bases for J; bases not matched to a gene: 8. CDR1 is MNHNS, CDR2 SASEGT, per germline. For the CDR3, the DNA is TGTGCCAGCAGCGCATCGACTAGCGGGGGAACCTACAATGAGCAGTTCTTC. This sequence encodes CASSASTSGGTYNEQFF.

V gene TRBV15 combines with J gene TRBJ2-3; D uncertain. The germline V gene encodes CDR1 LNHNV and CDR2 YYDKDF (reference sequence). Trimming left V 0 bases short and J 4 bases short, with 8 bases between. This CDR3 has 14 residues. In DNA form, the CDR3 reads TGTGCCACCAGCAGAGATCCGAGAGCAGATACGCAGTATTTT. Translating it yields CATSRDPRADTQYF.

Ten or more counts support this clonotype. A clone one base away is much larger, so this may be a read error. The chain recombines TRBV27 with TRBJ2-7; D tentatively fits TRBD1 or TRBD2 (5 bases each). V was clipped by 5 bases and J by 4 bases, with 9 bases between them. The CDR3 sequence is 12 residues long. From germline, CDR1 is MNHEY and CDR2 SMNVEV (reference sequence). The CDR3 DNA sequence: TGTGCCAGCAGTCGGGGCGGATACGAGCAGTACTTC. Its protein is CASSRGGYEQYF.

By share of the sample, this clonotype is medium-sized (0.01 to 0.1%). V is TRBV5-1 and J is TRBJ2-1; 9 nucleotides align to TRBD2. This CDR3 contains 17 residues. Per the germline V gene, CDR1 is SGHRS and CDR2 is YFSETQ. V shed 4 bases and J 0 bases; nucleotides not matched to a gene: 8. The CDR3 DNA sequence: TGCGCCAGCAGCCCTCAAGCGGGAGGCGGCTCCTACAATGAGCAGTTCTTC. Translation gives CASSPQAGGGSYNEQFF.

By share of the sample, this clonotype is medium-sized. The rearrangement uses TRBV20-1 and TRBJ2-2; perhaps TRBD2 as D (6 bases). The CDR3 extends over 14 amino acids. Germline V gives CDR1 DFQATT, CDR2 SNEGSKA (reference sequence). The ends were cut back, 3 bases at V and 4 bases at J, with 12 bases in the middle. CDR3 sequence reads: CSARSGSVTGELFF. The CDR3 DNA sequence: TGCAGTGCTAGGTCCGGGAGCGTCACCGGGGAGCTGTTTTTT.

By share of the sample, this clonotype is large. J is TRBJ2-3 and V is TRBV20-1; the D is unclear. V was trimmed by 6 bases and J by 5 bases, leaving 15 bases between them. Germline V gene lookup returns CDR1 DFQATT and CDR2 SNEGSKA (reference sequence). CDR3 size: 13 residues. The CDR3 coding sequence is TGCAGTGCGCTTCGTCCGGTTGGAGATACGCAGTATTTT. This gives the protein CSALRPVGDTQYF.

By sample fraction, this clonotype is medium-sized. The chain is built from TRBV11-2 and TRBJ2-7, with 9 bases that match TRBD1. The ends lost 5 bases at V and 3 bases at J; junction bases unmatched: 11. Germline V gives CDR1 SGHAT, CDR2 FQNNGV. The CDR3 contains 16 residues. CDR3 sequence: CASSISQGAVSYEQYF. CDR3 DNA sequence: TGTGCCAGCAGCATTTCACAGGGGGCTGTAAGCTACGAGCAGTACTTC.

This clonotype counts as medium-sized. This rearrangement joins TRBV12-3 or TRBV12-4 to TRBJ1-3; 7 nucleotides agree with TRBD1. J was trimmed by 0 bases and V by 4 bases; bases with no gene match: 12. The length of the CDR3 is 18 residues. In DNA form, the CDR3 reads TGTGCCAGCAGTTCTGGACAGGCGTGGGATTTCTCTGGAAACACCATATATTTT. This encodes CASSSGQAWDFSGNTIYF.

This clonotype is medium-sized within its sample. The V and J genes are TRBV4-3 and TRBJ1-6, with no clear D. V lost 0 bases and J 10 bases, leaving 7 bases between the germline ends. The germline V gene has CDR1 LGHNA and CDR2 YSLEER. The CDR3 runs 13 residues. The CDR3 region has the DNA TGCGCCAGCAGCCAAGATATTGAGTCACCCCTCCACTTT. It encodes CASSQDIESPLHF.

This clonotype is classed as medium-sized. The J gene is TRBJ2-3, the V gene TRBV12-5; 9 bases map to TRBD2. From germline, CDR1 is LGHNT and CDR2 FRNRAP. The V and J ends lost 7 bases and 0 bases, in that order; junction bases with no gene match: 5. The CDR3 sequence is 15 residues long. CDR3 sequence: CASAGTSGSTDTQYF. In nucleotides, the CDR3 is TGTGCTAGTGCTGGAACTAGCGGGAGCACAGATACGCAGTATTTT.

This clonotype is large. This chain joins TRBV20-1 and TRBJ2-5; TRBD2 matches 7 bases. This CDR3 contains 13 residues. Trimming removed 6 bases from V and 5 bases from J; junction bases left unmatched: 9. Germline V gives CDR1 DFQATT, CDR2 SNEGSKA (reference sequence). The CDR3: CSALLAAQETQYF. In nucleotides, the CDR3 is TGCAGTGCCTTGCTAGCGGCTCAGGAGACCCAGTACTTC.

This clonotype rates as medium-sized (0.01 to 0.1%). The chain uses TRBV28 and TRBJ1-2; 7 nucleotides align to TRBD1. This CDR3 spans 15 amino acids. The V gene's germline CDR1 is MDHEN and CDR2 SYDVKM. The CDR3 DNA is TGTGCTCTGGGGGGACAGAACGCTCCAGATGGTGGCTACACCTTC. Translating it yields CALGGQNAPDGGYTF.

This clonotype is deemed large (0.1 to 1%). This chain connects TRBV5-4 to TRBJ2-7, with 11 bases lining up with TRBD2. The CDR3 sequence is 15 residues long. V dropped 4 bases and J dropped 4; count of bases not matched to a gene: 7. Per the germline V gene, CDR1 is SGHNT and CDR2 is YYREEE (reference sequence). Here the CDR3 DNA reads TGTGCCAGCAGCCTTGGACTAGCGGGCCAATACGAGCAGTACTTC. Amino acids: CASSLGLAGQYEQYF.

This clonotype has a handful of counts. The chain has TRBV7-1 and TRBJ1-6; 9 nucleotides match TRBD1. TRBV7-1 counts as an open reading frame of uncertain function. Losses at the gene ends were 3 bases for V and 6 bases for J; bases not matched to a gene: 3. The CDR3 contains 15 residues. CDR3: CASSSPGQGNSPLHF. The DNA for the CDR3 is TGTGCCAGCAGCTCGCCGGGACAGGGTAATTCACCCCTCCACTTT.